The source of this T cell receptor (beta chain) is a study of blood T cell repertoires in COVID-19. The CDR3 spans 13 residues. V shed 4 bases and J shed 4 bases, with 8 bases lying between them. Germline V gene sequence: CDR1 ENHRY, CDR2 SYGVKD. Authors' methods: Estimation of nucleated cell counts relied on the amplification of reference gene primers. TCRdb's copy holds only in-frame clones and misses some; the assay was immunoSEQ multiplex PCR. The DNA gave D and trimming, while V, J and clone size come from that table. Here the sample spans 80,000 to 100,000 clones, roughly nine tenths being singletons.

This receptor was identified in a human donor with active COVID-19. The donor label of this sample is uncertain. The chain employs TRBV10-3 and TRBJ1-5; D not resolved. Specimen: peripheral blood. The CDR3 nucleotides are TGTGCCATCAGTGCAGGAGGGAATCAGCCCCAGCATTTT. Translation gives CAISAGGNQPQHF.